The sequence of this T cell receptor beta chain was determined in a study of blood T cell repertoires in COVID-19. Whole-study context: The origin of the acute and convalescent COVID-19 samples was the United States, Italy and Spain. The analysed material was cDNA or gDNA that came from T cells, B-cell-depleted T cells, or PBMCs.

Per the original data handling: Reference gene primer amplification gave nucleated cell count estimates. Clones were sequenced by immunoSEQ multiplex PCR, and TCRdb holds only the in-frame ones, with some missing. V and J calls and clone size follow that table, whereas D and trimming were derived from the DNA. Of around 95,000 clones detected, around nine tenths appear once; the ten largest clones hold roughly 5%. Germline V gene sequence: CDR1 MGHDK, CDR2 SYGVNS. V was pared by 4 bases and J by 4 bases, with 6 bases of the junction left unmatched. This CDR3 is 15 amino acids long. The J gene is TRBJ2-2, the V gene TRBV25-1; 7 bases agree with TRBD1. This TCR came from a man in his forties or fifties with acute or convalescent COVID-19. Sequencing was performed on peripheral blood. CDR3 region: CASSARGMSTGELFF. DNA for the CDR3: TGTGCCAGCAGTGCCAGGGGGATGAGCACCGGGGAGCTGTTTTTT.